This T cell receptor beta chain was observed in a study of blood T cell repertoires in COVID-19. Whole-study context: The origin of the acute and convalescent COVID-19 samples was the United States, Italy and Spain. PBMCs, B-cell-depleted T cells, or T cells were the source of the cDNA or gDNA that made up the material.

Per the original methods: Reference gene primers were amplified, and this amplification served to estimate nucleated cell counts. Sequencing used immunoSEQ multiplex PCR; TCRdb keeps in-frame clones, though not all of them. V and J calls and clone size come straight from that table; D and trimming were deduced from the DNA. The sample lists roughly 280,000 clones, around 90% seen once, with roughly 2.9% in the top ten. The CDR3 has 15 residues. Deletions cut 3 bases from V and 0 bases from J, with 10 bases between. CDR1 is SGHVS and CDR2 is FNYEAQ in the germline V gene. Residents of 24 US areas, aged roughly 18 to 89 years, made up the participants.

This sequence originates from a man aged 35 to 55 who had been exposed to COVID-19. The sample comprised PBMCs or T cells enriched from blood (not recorded which). This chain uses TRBV7-6 with TRBJ2-3, with a tentative D call TRBD1 (6 bases). The CDR3 is CASSLYGGSTDTQYF. The CDR3 nucleotides read TGTGCCAGCAGCTTGTATGGGGGCAGCACAGATACGCAGTATTTT.